The following is a TCR beta chain sequence with its context. Its antigen is undetermined. This specimen comes from a study of cytomegalovirus exposure and HLA in healthy donors. The donors belonged to the roughly 130-subject validation cohort, separate from the roughly 720-subject first cohort. General study results and limits: TCR beta chains numbering some 160 were designated cytomegalovirus-associated. The finding came from a later analysis; first-cohort TCR clusters tended to co-occur in the 120 or so validation repertoires.

The protocol was immunoSEQ multiplex PCR, while the TCRdb copy is restricted to in-frame clones and leaves out a portion. Of 66,000 or so clones detected, around 97% appear once; the ten largest clones hold 1.5% to 2%. The length of the CDR3 is 17 residues. The V gene end was trimmed by 1 base and the J gene end by 4 bases; junction bases not matched to a gene: 8. CDR1 and CDR2 from the germline V gene are MDHEN and SYDVKM. Sequencing input: PBMCs. The rearrangement uses TRBV28 and TRBJ2-1; 9 bases map to TRBD1. The clonotype originates from a woman younger than 30 in good health and CMV-seropositive. In DNA form, the CDR3 reads TGTGCCAGCAGTTTATTGGGACAGGGTGTGGGGTACAATGAGCAGTTCTTC. Translated, it gives CASSLLGQGVGYNEQFF.